Listed below are T cell receptor beta chains from one sample, sequenced in a study of blood T cell repertoires in COVID-19. Only in-frame clones appear in the TCRdb table, and some are missing; sequencing was by immunoSEQ multiplex PCR. The data hold 180,000 or so clones, with approximately 80% observed a single time. Sequencing input: PBMCs or T cells enriched from blood (not recorded which). These TCRs come from a man between 45 and 60 years old who had recovered from COVID-19. CDR3s leave out the opening cysteine and the closing phenylalanine or tryptophan. The listing skips clone size in some rows; elsewhere it reads once, few, many or a size class.

j_gene | v_gene | abundance | CDR3aa
TRBJ1-3 | TRBV7-2 | - | TSSIGGRTAGNTIY
TRBJ1-2 | TRBV7-9 | - | ASSPETENYGYT
TRBJ2-7 | TRBV2 | - | ASLSPGRQY
TRBJ2-7 | TRBV19 | - | ASSMTDRAYEQY
TRBJ2-2 | TRBV2 | - | AIRQGAGGELF
TRBJ2-1 | TRBV7-2 | - | ASSSRRQGNNEQF
TRBJ2-7 | TRBV30 | once | AFSGGTLPLEQY
TRBJ2-1 | TRBV9 | - | ASSVREGIRNEQF
TRBJ2-7 | TRBV20-1 | many | SASDSLTLYEQY
TRBJ1-5 | TRBV28 | - | ASSFAGGGSNQPQH
TRBJ1-2 | TRBV28 | once | ASSQILYGYT
TRBJ2-7 | TRBV5-4 | once | ASSSRAGDGSYEQY
TRBJ2-7 | TRBV7-3 | - | ASSFHAAPYEQY
TRBJ2-2 | TRBV28 | - | ASSLPYTGELF
TRBJ2-3 | TRBV6-5 | - | ASSFSWTGGTDTQY
TRBJ1-4 | TRBV5-1 | - | ASSLGASNEKLF
TRBJ2-7 | TRBV2 | - | ASSSDRGLPYEQY
TRBJ2-5 | TRBV19 | - | ASSMARSPQY
TRBJ2-1 | TRBV12-3/TRBV12-4 | few | ASSLSTGDEQF
TRBJ2-7 | TRBV12-3/TRBV12-4 | - | ASSGTGRNEQY
TRBJ1-2 | TRBV28 | - | ASSAAQYNYGYT
TRBJ1-2 | TRBV5-1 | - | ASSFSGALAYGYT
TRBJ2-1 | TRBV5-1 | - | ASSLVPGVRNEQF
TRBJ2-2 | TRBV5-1 | once | ASSLEQNTGELF
TRBJ1-4 | TRBV7-8 | - | ASSGADVQNEKLF
TRBJ1-2 | TRBV2 | - | ASSELIGLGYGYT
TRBJ2-3 | TRBV28 | - | ASGDTFTDTQY
TRBJ1-3 | TRBV7-2 | - | ASSRVTGRSGNTIY
TRBJ2-3 | TRBV7-2 | - | ASSTRLAGGKDTQY
TRBJ1-5 | TRBV6-2/TRBV6-3 | - | ASSYSRGLGQPQH
TRBJ2-1 | TRBV6-5 | - | ASSDRDIDEQF
TRBJ1-1 | TRBV11-3 | - | ASSRDRMNTEAF
TRBJ2-3 | TRBV6-6 | - | ASTPSTDTQY
TRBJ2-7 | TRBV5-4 | - | ASSLGSTSGYYEQY
TRBJ2-5 | TRBV5-1 | - | ASSLAPLAGGTQY
TRBJ1-6 | TRBV3-1/TRBV3-2 | - | ASSQATGSNSPLH
TRBJ2-7 | TRBV7-6 | few | ASSLAETGEQY
TRBJ1-3 | TRBV2 | - | ASSGGGSGNTIY
TRBJ2-2 | TRBV3-1/TRBV3-2 | - | ASSQGGGPGELF
TRBJ2-1 | TRBV5-6 | - | ASGSRREGAYNEQF
TRBJ2-7 | TRBV6-5 | - | ASSYSRGPYEQY
TRBJ2-5 | TRBV19 | - | ASSIVRLAGLGETQY
TRBJ1-1 | TRBV15 | - | ATSRTGGYYGEAF
TRBJ1-5 | TRBV28 | - | ASSLGGIVQPQH
TRBJ2-7 | TRBV7-2 | - | ASRSGLAGNEQY
TRBJ1-4 | TRBV6-5 | - | ATHGGYEKLF
TRBJ2-1 | TRBV28 | - | ASIEAAGPAYNEQF
TRBJ2-7 | TRBV5-1 | - | ASSLDNSHGYEQY
TRBJ2-2 | TRBV7-9 | - | ASSSDRGRAGELF
TRBJ1-3 | TRBV5-6 | - | ASSRKTRLSGNTIY
TRBJ2-2 | TRBV2 | few | ASRPGLGSTGELF
TRBJ2-7 | TRBV19 | - | ATSLGTGVKKY